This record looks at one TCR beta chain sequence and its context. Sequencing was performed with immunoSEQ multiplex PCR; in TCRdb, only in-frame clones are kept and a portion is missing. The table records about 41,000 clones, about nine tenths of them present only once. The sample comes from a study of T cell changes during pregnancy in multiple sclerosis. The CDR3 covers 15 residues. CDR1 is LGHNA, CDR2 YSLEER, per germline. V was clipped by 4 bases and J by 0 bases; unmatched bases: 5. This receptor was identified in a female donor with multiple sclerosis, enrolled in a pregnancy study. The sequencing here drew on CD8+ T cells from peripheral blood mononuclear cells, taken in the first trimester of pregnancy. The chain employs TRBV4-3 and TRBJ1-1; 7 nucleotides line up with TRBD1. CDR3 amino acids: CASSPTTGLNTEAFF. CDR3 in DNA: TGCGCCAGCAGCCCAACGACAGGGCTGAACACTGAAGCTTTCTTT.